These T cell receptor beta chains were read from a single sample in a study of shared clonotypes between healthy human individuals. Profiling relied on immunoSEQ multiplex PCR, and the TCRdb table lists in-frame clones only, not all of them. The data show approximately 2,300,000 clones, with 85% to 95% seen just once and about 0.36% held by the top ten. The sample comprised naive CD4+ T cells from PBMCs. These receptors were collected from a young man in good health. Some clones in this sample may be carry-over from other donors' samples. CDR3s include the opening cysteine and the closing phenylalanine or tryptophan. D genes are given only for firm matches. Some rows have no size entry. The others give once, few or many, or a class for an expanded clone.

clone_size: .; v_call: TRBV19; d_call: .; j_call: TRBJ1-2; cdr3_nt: TGTGCCAGTAGTATAGATCCGGGACCCGACCCCCGAGGCTATGGCTACACCTTC; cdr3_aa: CASSIDPGPDPRGYGYTF
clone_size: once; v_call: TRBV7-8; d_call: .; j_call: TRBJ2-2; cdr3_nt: TGTGCCAGCAGCCAACGACCCAGGGACATTCGAAACACCGGGGAGCTGTTTTTT; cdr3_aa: CASSQRPRDIRNTGELFF
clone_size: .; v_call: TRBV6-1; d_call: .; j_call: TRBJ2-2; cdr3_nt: TGTGCCAGCAACGCCCCGGCTGGCGGGGAGCTGTTTTTT; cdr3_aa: CASNAPAGGELFF
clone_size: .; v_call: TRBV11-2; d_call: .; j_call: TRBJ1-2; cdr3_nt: TGTGCCAGCAGCCCTACGGCAGGGGATGGCTACACCTTC; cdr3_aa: CASSPTAGDGYTF
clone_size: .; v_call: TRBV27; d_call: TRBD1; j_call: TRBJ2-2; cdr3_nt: TGTGCCAGCAGCACCCCTCGGGGCAGGGGGCGCACCGGGGAGCTGTTTTTT; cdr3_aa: CASSTPRGRGRTGELFF
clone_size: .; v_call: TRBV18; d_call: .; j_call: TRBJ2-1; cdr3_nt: TGTGCCAGCTCACCGGGGAACCACAATGAGCAGTTCTTC; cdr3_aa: CASSPGNHNEQFF
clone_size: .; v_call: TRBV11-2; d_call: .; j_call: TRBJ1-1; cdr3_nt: TGTGCCAGCAGCTTAGGCCCGGACTGGGGGGGAACTGAAGCTTTCTTT; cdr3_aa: CASSLGPDWGGTEAFF
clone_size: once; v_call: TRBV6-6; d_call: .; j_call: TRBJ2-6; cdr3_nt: TGTGCCAGCAGCCGAACAGGGCGAGGGGCCAACGTCCTGACTTTC; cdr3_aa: CASSRTGRGANVLTF
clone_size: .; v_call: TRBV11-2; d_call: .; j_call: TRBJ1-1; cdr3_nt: TGTGCCAGCAGCTCCACCCTCGGCGGCACTGAAGCTTTCTTT; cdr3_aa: CASSSTLGGTEAFF
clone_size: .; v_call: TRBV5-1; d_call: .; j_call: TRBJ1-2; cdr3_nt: TGCGCCAGCAGCTTGGAGGCGACGACCTTATTCTTC; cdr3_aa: CASSLEATTLFF
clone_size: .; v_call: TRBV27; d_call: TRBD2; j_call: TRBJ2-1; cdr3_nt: TGTGCCAGCTCCCACCTCGCGCGGGAGGGTTATAATGAGCAGTTCTTC; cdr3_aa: CASSHLAREGYNEQFF
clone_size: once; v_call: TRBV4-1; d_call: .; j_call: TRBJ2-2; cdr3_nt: TGCGCCAGCAGCCAAGACTCCGACAGCGCGAACACCGGGGAGCTGTTTTTT; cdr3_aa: CASSQDSDSANTGELFF
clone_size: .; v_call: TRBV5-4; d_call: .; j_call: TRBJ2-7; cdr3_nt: TGTGCCAGCAACCACTACAGGGACTGGTACGAGCAGTACTTC; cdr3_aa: CASNHYRDWYEQYF
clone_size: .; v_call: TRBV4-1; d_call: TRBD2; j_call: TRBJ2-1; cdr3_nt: TGCGCCAGCAGCCAGGAAGCGGGATACTTGAGCTACAATGAGCAGTTCTTC; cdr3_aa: CASSQEAGYLSYNEQFF
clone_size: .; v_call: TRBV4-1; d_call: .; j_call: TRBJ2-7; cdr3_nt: TGCGCCAGCAGCTTAAGGATAGAAAGTGAGCAGGGGAGCCCCTACGAGCAGTACTTC; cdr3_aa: CASSLRIESEQGSPYEQYF
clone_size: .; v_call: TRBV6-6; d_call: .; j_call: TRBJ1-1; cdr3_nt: TGTGCCAGCATCCGGGAGGGGTTGAACACTGAAGCTTTCTTT; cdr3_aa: CASIREGLNTEAFF
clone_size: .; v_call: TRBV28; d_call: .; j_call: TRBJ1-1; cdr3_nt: TGTGCCAGCAGGGGCGCGAAGGTCAGGTCACCTGAAGCTTTCTTT; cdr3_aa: CASRGAKVRSPEAFF
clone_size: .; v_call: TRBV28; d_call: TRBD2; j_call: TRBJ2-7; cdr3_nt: TGTGCCAGCACACAAGCGGGAGGTTCCGGCGAGCAGTACTTC; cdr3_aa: CASTQAGGSGEQYF
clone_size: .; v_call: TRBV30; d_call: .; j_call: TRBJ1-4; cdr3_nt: TGTGCCTGGAGTCCCGTCAGGGGTGAAAAACTGTTTTTT; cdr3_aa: CAWSPVRGEKLFF
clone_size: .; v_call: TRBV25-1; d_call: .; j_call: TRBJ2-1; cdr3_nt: TGTGCCAGCAGGGCCCCCGGTGCGGAGCAGTTCTTC; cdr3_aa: CASRAPGAEQFF
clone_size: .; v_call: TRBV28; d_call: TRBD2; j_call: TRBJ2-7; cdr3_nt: TGTGCCAGCAGTTCCCCGGGGGGAGGGCGTGGGCAGTACTTC; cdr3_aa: CASSSPGGGRGQYF
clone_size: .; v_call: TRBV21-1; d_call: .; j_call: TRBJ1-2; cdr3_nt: TGTGCCAGCAGCAAAATATTCCGGGACACTGGTGGCTACACCTTC; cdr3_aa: CASSKIFRDTGGYTF
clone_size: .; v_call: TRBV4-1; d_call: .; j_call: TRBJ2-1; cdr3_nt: TGCGCCAGCAGCCGACCAGTAGCAGGGCTAACCTACAATGAGCAGTTCTTC; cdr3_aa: CASSRPVAGLTYNEQFF
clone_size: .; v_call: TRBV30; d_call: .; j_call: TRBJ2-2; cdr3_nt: TGTGCCTGGTGCCCGGGCAACACCGGGGAGCTGTTTTTT; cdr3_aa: CAWCPGNTGELFF
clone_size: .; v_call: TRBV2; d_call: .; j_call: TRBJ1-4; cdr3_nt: TGTGCCAGCAGTGTCGCGGTGCGGCCGATGAATGAAAAACTGTTTTTT; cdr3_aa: CASSVAVRPMNEKLFF
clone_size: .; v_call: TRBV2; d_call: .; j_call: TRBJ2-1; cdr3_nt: TGTGCCAGCAGTGAAAACCGGGGTGGGTTTTATGAGCAGTTCTTC; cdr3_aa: CASSENRGGFYEQFF
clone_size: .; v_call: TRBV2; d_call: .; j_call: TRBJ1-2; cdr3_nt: TGTGCCAGCAGGCCCGCTTGGGGGGACGGCTACACCTTC; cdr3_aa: CASRPAWGDGYTF
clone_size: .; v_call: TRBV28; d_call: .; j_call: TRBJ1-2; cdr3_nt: TGTGCCAGCAGCGTAGGGGCGTTGAGGGCCCTCTATGGCTACACCTTC; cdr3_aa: CASSVGALRALYGYTF
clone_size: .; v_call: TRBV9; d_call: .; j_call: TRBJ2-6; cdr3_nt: TGTGCCAGCAGCGTAGCCCCAGGGTCTACTGGGGCCAACGTCCTGACTTTC; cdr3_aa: CASSVAPGSTGANVLTF
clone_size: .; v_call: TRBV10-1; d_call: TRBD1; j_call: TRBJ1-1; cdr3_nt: TGCGCCGTCATGACAGGGGAGTACACTGAAGCTTTCTTT; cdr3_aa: CAVMTGEYTEAFF
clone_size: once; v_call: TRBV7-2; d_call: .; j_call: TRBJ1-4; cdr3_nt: TGTGCCAGCAGCGCAGGGGTTAGAGAAAAACTGTTTTTT; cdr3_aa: CASSAGVREKLFF
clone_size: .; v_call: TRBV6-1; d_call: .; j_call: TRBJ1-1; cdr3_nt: TGTGCCAGCATGGCGACAGCGAACACTGAAGCTTTCTTT; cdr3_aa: CASMATANTEAFF
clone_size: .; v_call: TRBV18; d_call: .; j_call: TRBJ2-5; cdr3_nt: TGTGCCAGCTCACCACCGCCGGGCGGGGAGACCCAGTACTTC; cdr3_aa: CASSPPPGGETQYF
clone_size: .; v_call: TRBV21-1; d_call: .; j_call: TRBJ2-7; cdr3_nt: TGTGCCAGCAGCACCCACCGATCCCGGGACGAGACCTACGAGCAGTACTTC; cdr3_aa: CASSTHRSRDETYEQYF
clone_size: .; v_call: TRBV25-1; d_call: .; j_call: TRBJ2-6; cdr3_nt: TGTGCCAGCAGTGGGGTCCCGGGAGTATTGGGGGCCAACGTCCTGACTTTC; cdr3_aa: CASSGVPGVLGANVLTF
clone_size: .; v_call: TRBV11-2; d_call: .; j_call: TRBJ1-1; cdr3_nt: TGTGCCAGCAGCTTAAACGGCCGGAACACTGAAGCTTTCTTT; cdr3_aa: CASSLNGRNTEAFF
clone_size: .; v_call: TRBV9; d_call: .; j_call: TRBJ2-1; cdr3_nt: TGTGCCAGCAGCGTAGCGGGGGTTTCCTACAATGAGCAGTTCTTC; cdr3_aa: CASSVAGVSYNEQFF
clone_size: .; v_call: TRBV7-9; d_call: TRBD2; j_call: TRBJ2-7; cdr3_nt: TGTGCCAGCAGCTTAGTTCAAACTAGCGGTTTCTACGAGCAGTACTTC; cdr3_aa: CASSLVQTSGFYEQYF
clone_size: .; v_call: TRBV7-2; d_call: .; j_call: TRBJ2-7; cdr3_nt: TGTGCCACAGGGGGAGGGCCGTCCTACGAGCAGTACTTC; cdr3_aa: CATGGGPSYEQYF
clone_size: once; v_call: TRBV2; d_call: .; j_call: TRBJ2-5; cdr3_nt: TGTGCCAGCAGGCAAGGGACGGGGACCCAGTACTTC; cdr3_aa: CASRQGTGTQYF
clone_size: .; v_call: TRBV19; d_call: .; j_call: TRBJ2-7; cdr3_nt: TGTGCCAGTAGTGCGGGACGGAACTACGAGCAGTACTTC; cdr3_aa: CASSAGRNYEQYF
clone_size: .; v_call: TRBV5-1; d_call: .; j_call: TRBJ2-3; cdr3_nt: TGCGCCAGCAGCCCGGACGTCCAAGCAGGCACAGATACGCAGTATTTT; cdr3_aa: CASSPDVQAGTDTQYF
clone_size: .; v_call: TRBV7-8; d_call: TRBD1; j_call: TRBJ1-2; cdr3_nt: TGTGCCAGCAGCAACCAGGGGGCGCGTGGCTACACCTTC; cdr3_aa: CASSNQGARGYTF
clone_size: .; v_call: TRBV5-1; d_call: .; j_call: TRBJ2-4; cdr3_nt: TGCGCCAGCAGCTTGGACCAGGGGGCCAAAAACATTCAGTACTTC; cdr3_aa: CASSLDQGAKNIQYF
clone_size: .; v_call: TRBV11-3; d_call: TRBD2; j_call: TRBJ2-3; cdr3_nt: TGTGCCAGCAGCTTAGGGGGAGGGAGTGGCACAGATACGCAGTATTTT; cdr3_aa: CASSLGGGSGTDTQYF
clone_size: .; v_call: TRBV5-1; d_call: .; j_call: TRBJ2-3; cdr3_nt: TGCGCCAGCAGCTTAGGAGGAGAATGGGATACGCAGTATTTT; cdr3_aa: CASSLGGEWDTQYF
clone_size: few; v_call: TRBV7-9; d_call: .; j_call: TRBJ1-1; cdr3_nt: TGTGCCAGCAGCTTAGAGGGGAGGAACACTGAAGCTTTCTTT; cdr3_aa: CASSLEGRNTEAFF
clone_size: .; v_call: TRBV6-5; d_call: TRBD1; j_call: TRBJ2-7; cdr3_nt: TGTGCCAGCAGTTTACAGGGGGCTATCTACGAGCAGTACTTC; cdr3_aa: CASSLQGAIYEQYF
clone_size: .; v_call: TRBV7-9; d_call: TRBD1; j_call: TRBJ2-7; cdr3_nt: TGTGCCAGCAGCCGACCTGGACAGGGGGCCTACGAGCAGTACTTC; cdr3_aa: CASSRPGQGAYEQYF
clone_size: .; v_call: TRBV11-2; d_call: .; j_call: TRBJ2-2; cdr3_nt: TGTGCCAGCACAGCGGCGTGGACCGGGGAGCTGTTTTTT; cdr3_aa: CASTAAWTGELFF
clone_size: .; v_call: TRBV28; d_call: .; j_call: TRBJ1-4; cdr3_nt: TGTGCCAGCAGTTTTAATGAAAAACTGTTTTTT; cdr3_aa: CASSFNEKLFF
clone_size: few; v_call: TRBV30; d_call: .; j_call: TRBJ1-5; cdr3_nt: TGTGCCTGGAGTAAGGACAATCTTCAGCCCCAGCATTTT; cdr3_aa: CAWSKDNLQPQHF
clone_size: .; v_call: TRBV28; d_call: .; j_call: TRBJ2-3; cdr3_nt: TGTGCCAGCAGTACCCGGGCCCGAGATCGTAGCGGCTCCTTTCTCTCAGATACGCAGTATTTT; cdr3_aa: CASSTRARDRSGSFLSDTQYF
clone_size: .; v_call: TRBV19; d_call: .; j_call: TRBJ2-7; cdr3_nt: TGTGCCAGTAGTATACATGGGGTCGAGGGCGAGCAGTACTTC; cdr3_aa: CASSIHGVEGEQYF
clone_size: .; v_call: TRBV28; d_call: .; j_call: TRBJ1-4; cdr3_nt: TGTGCCAGCAGTCTTGGGCGAGGCGCGGGTAATGAAAAACTGTTTTTT; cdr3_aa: CASSLGRGAGNEKLFF
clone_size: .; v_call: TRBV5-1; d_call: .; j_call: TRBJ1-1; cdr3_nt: TGCGCCAGCAGCTTGGGAGGACAGCCGAGGGCTTTCTTT; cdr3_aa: CASSLGGQPRAFF
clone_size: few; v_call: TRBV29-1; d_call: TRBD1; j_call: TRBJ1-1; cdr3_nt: TGCAGCGCCTGGGGACAGTCCACTGAAGCTTTCTTT; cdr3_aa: CSAWGQSTEAFF
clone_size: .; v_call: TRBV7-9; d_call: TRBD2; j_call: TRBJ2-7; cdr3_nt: TGTGCCAGCAGCATGGGACTAGCGGGACCGTGGGAGCAGTACTTC; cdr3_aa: CASSMGLAGPWEQYF
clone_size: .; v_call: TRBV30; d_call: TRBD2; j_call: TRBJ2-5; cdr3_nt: TGTGCCTGGAGTGTAGGTCTAGCGGGTGGGGAGACCCAGTACTTC; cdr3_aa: CAWSVGLAGGETQYF
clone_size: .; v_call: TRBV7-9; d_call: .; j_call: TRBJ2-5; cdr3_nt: TGTGCCAGCAGCTTAGTGTCGGGAGAGACCCAGTACTTC; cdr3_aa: CASSLVSGETQYF